These 23 T cell receptor beta chains were sequenced from one sample in a study of tumor and adjacent non-tumor tissue in lung cancer. A modified ARM-PCR protocol with three rounds of nested PCR amplified TCRbeta. TCRdb independently ran MiXCR on the multiplex PCR reads; one entry per CDR3 protein. The repertoire holds about 80,000 distinct CDR3 sequences, with over 55% as singletons. This sample's RNA came from whole unsorted tissue. The specimen sequenced was lung tumor tissue. These receptors all stem from a middle-aged woman with non-small cell lung cancer.

The rearrangement links TRBV6-2 or TRBV6-3 to TRBJ1-1; 7 bases agree with TRBD1. Germline V lookup: CDR1 MNHEY, CDR2 SVGEGT. The CDR3 spans 14 residues. V trimming: 5 bases; J trimming: 6 bases; junction bases outside the gene matches: 9. CDR3 loop: CASSTGQIHPEAFF. In nucleotides, the CDR3 is TGTGCCAGCAGTACGGGACAGATTCATCCTGAAGCTTTCTTT.

To note about this clonotype: Being one base from a much bigger clone, this may be a read error. The chain is built from TRBV5-1 and TRBJ1-1; tentative D call: TRBD1 (6 bases). Per the germline V gene, CDR1 is SGHRS and CDR2 is YFSETQ. Trimming pared 6 bases from V and 1 base from J, leaving 10 bases between. The CDR3 contains 13 residues. The CDR3, as DNA: TGCGCCAGCAACACGACAGGGAACACTGAAGCTTTCTTT. Amino acid sequence: CASNTTGNTEAFF.

The chain employs TRBV6-1 and TRBJ1-5; D possibly corresponds to TRBD1 (5 bases). The CDR3 has 15 amino acids. The germline gives CDR1 MNHNS, CDR2 SASEGT. The CDR3 here is CTNSRGRGSDQPQHF. Written as DNA, the CDR3 is TGTACCAACAGCCGTGGAAGGGGCTCGGATCAGCCCCAGCATTTT.

This clonotype was picked up a small number of times. This may stem from a read error, because a much larger clone lies one nucleotide away. The V call is TRBV10-3, the J call TRBJ2-7; no reliable D call. Germline loops: CDR1 ENHRY, CDR2 SYGVKD. This CDR3 comprises 14 residues. The CDR3 nucleotides are TGTGCCGTCAGTATGGACGCCGCTCCCTACGAGCAGTACTTC. Its protein is CAVSMDAAPYEQYF.

The CDR3 region has the DNA TGTGCCAGCAGTGGGGGAAGGGACACCGGGGAGCTGTTTTTT. Translation: CASSGGRDTGELFF. The V gene is TRBV2, the J gene TRBJ2-2; D not certain. This CDR3 has 14 amino acids. V dropped 4 bases and J dropped 3 bases, with 9 bases sitting between them. Per germline, CDR1 SNHLY and CDR2 FYNNEI.

This clonotype has a count of ten or more. The missing conserved phenylalanine or tryptophan at the end of this CDR3 makes a read error likely. This rearrangement joins TRBV29-1 to TRBJ2-4, with a tentative D call TRBD1 (7 bases). Trimming pared 4 bases from V and 8 bases from J, leaving 21 bases between. The CDR3 spans 15 residues. Germline CDR1 is SQVTM and CDR2 is ANQGSEA. The CDR3 DNA sequence: TGCAGCGTTGGGGGACTGACAGGGAGTAGGCACATTCAGTACCTC. It is translated as CSVGGLTGSRHIQYL.

Remarks on this clonotype: No conserved phenylalanine or tryptophan is present at the end of the CDR3, so a read error is the likely explanation. J is TRBJ2-1 and V is TRBV5-8, with D unresolved. This CDR3 contains 14 residues. Germline CDR1 and CDR2: SGHTS and YDEGEE. V was clipped by 0 bases and J by 1 base, with 5 bases between them. The CDR3, as DNA: TGTGCCAGCAGCTTGGGACTGTCCTACAATGAGCAGTTCCTC. Translating it yields CASSLGLSYNEQFL.

Of note for this clonotype: Since a much larger clone is just one base distant, this may be a read error. The chain uses TRBV6-5 and TRBJ2-3; D gene uncertain. The CDR3 runs to 15 residues. CDR1 is MNHEY and CDR2 is SVGAGI in the germline V gene. The CDR3 here is CAGSYSTARTDTQYF. The CDR3, as DNA: TGTGCCGGCAGTTACTCGACGGCGCGCACAGATACGCAGTATTTT.

As regards this clonotype: The CDR3 carries no conserved terminal phenylalanine or tryptophan, so it likely arises from a read error. The DNA is omitted, as the CDR3 cannot be located on it reliably, and the CDR3 follows TCRdb's listing. This rearrangement joins TRBV6-6 to TRBJ2-5; TRBD1, the table's D call, was not compared with the DNA. Inclusive of both ends, the CDR3 amounts to 14 amino acids. Germline V CDR1 and CDR2: MNHNY, SVGAGI (reference sequence). CDR3: CASSYSMGAETRYL.

This clonotype was observed many times. The chain has TRBV30 and TRBJ1-1, with 7 bases matching TRBD1. This CDR3 has 15 amino acids. V shed 5 bases, J shed 0 bases, and the junction held 9 bases outside the gene matches. CDR1 GTSNPN and CDR2 SVGIG come from the germline V gene (reference sequence). The CDR3 loop reads CAWARGFSMNTEAFF. The CDR3 DNA reads TGTGCCTGGGCCAGGGGGTTCTCAATGAACACTGAAGCTTTCTTT.

Comment on this clonotype: At one end the junction does not follow the germline gene, possibly because of a read error. The chain couples TRBV6-2 or TRBV6-3 to TRBJ2-1; 8 bases are a match to TRBD1. The CDR3 contains 13 residues. The germline V gene has CDR1 MNHEY and CDR2 SVGEGT. CDR3 protein: CASIYRGQDEQFF. The CDR3 region has the DNA TGTGCCAGCATTTATCGGGGACAGGATGAGCAGTTCTTT.

This clonotype was observed at least ten times. The rearrangement uses TRBV28 and TRBJ2-2; TRBD1 might be the D (5 bases). V was trimmed by 7 bases and J by 7 bases, leaving 10 bases between them. From germline, CDR1 is MDHEN and CDR2 SYDVKM. The CDR3 spans 12 residues. CDR3: CASTIQGGELFF. CDR3 DNA: TGTGCCAGCACAATCCAGGGCGGGGAGCTGTTTTTT.

This chain links TRBV5-1 with TRBJ2-7; no clear D gene. CDR3 length: 14 residues. The V gene lost 4 bases and the J gene lost 0 bases, with 11 bases spanning the gap. Germline V gene sequence: CDR1 SGHRS, CDR2 YFSETQ. CDR3 sequence: CASSDSSRSYEQYF. The CDR3 nucleotides are TGCGCCAGCAGCGATTCCAGCCGCTCCTACGAGCAGTACTTC.

Note on this clonotype: At one end the junction does not follow the germline gene, possibly because of a read error. As DNA, the CDR3 is TGTGTCAGCACCTTAACAGGAGGGAATGAGCAGTTCTTC. Residues: CVSTLTGGNEQFF. The chain has TRBV11-2 and TRBJ2-1, with TRBD2 as a possible D gene (6 bases). This CDR3 has 13 residues. Per germline, CDR1 SGHAT and CDR2 FQNNGV.

In regard to this clonotype: The junction and the germline gene differ at one end; a read error may be behind it. This chain connects TRBV28 to TRBJ1-2, with D uncertain. The CDR3 has 17 residues. In germline, CDR1 is MDHEN, CDR2 SYDVKM. CDR3 DNA: TGTGCCAGTAGTTTTAAGGACCTAGGTGCATATGGCTATGGCAACACCTTC. Its translation is CASSFKDLGAYGYGNTF.

This clonotype was recorded a few times. A clone one base away is much larger, so this may be a read error. V is TRBV24-1 and J is TRBJ1-2; D is ambiguous. This CDR3 region has 14 residues. Germline V gene lookup returns CDR1 KGHDR and CDR2 SFDVKD. The CDR3 DNA reads as TGTGCCATCAGTGATGCGGGGAGGGTCGACGGCTACACCTTC. It yields the protein CAISDAGRVDGYTF.

Comments on this clonotype: Compared with germline, one end of the junction differs, possibly owing to a read error. V and J are TRBV20-1 and TRBJ2-7; D gene uncertain. The length of the CDR3 is 15 residues. The germline V gene encodes CDR1 DFQATT and CDR2 SNEGSKA (reference sequence). The CDR3 here is CSAERLQLSSYEQHF. The CDR3 nucleotides read TGCAGTGCTGAGCGACTGCAATTAAGCTCCTACGAGCAGCATTTC.

About this clonotype: Germline and junction disagree at one end, which may indicate a read error. The chain employs TRBV29-1 and TRBJ1-2, with 10 bases that match TRBD1. The CDR3 runs to 12 residues. Germline CDR1 reads SQVTM; CDR2 reads ANQGSEA. This CDR3 is CSVGTGVKGYSF. The CDR3 nucleotides read TGCAGTGTCGGGACAGGGGTGAAGGGCTACAGCTTC.

On this clonotype itself: The junction and the germline gene differ at one end; a read error may be behind it. This rearrangement joins TRBV4-2 to TRBJ2-2; 13 bases agree with TRBD2. The germline V gene has CDR1 LGHNA and CDR2 YNFKEQ. The CDR3 is 16 residues long. The CDR3 nucleotides read TGTGCCAGCAGCCCTAGACTAGCGGGAGGCACCGGGGAGCCGTTCTTT. Translating it yields CASSPRLAGGTGEPFF.

On this clonotype itself: At one of its ends the junction is not consistent with the germline gene, which may arise from a read error. This chain joins TRBV13 and TRBJ2-7, with D uncertain. The CDR3 has 11 amino acids. The V gene's germline CDR1 is PRHDT and CDR2 FYEKMQ (reference sequence). The DNA for the CDR3 is TGTACCAGCAGATTAGGCCTCCAGGAGTACTTC. Translation: CTSRLGLQEYF.

This clonotype appeared a few times. A much larger clonotype is one base distant, so this may be a read error. This rearrangement joins TRBV12-3 or TRBV12-4 to TRBJ2-3, with TRBD2 identical over 9 bases. Trimming removed 7 bases from V and 7 bases from J; junction bases left unmatched: 9. This CDR3 is built from 14 residues. CDR3 in amino acids: CASNPGTSIHTQYF. CDR3 nucleotide sequence: TGTGCCAGCAATCCCGGGACTAGCATACATACGCAGTATTTT.

A remark on this clonotype: At one end, the junction sequence differs from germline, possibly due to a read error. The chain is built from TRBV11-2 and TRBJ2-3; 7 nucleotides align to TRBD2. The germline V gene has CDR1 SGHAT and CDR2 FQNNGV. This CDR3 comprises 16 residues. The CDR3, as DNA: TGTGCCAGTAGCATCCGTAGTGCTAGCGGCACAGATACCCAGTATTTT. Its translation: CASSIRSASGTDTQYF. Together with reference TRBV11-2 and TRBJ2-3, the CDR3 gives the full variable domain: EAGVAQSPRYKIIEKRQSVAFWCNPISGHATLYWYQQILGQGPKLLIQFQNNGVVDDSQLPKDRFSAERLKGVDSTLKIQPAKLEDSAVYLCASSIRSASGTDTQYFGPGTRLTVL.

Points on this clonotype: Given a much more abundant clone one base away, this may be a read error. The chain has TRBV12-3 or TRBV12-4 and TRBJ1-3; D remains unclear. The CDR3 totals 14 residues. The CDR3 spells CVSSLVGSGNTIYF. The CDR3 DNA reads TGTGTCAGCAGTTTAGTGGGCTCTGGAAACACCATATATTTT.